This record concerns one T cell receptor (beta chain) sequence. The data were produced by immunoSEQ multiplex PCR, yet TCRdb's version contains in-frame clones alone and is incomplete. The sample has 120,000 to 150,000 clones, roughly 86% seen once. These data belong to a study of blood T cell repertoires in COVID-19. This receptor was taken from a man aged 50 to 59 with active or convalescent COVID-19. The sequenced sample consisted of peripheral blood.

CDR3 in amino acids: CASSWGGYNEQFF. The CDR3 DNA sequence: TGTGCCAGCAGCTGGGGGGGCTACAATGAGCAGTTCTTC. The chain carries TRBV5-4 and TRBJ2-1, with 7 bases that match TRBD2. The CDR3 runs 13 residues. With V trimmed by 3 bases and J by 3 bases, 0 bases remained unmatched. The V gene's germline CDR1 is SGHNT and CDR2 YYREEE (reference sequence).